The TCR beta chain described here comes from a study of shared clonotypes between healthy human individuals. Study as a whole: Donors had three CD4 naive, three CD4 memory, two CD8 naive and one CD8 memory plate apiece.

Only Caucasian adults living in Nashville, Tennessee served as donors. Division of CD4+ cells produced a CD45RA+ naive subset and a CD45RA-negative memory subset. Study results and caveats: Sampling involved blood alone; tissue repertoires likely differ.

The V and J ends lost 3 bases and 5 bases, in that order; junction bases with no gene match: 8. Germline V gene lookup returns CDR1 SGHNT and CDR2 YYREEE (reference sequence). The CDR3 loop spans 15 amino acids. Assay used: immunoSEQ multiplex PCR; TCRdb lists only in-frame clones, some missing. The data hold roughly 1 million clones, with about 75% observed a single time. On this clone itself: Its antigen is unknown.

The chain carries TRBV5-4 and TRBJ2-1, with 7 bases matching TRBD2. Sequences were obtained from memory CD4+ T cells sorted from blood. Subset of the sample: CD45RA-negative fraction. The sequence was collected from a man aged 18 to 35 in good health. This CDR3 is CASSSVGEGHNEQFF. Here the CDR3 DNA reads TGTGCCAGCAGCTCGGTAGGGGAGGGCCACAATGAGCAGTTCTTC.